In this sample, the clone carrying this T cell receptor beta chain turned up a few times. What it binds is not known. Healthy Caucasians, and only they, were the donors. This entry is derived from a study of identical twins. Study conclusions and caveats: Sequences that were beta out-of-frame showed weaker excess twin sharing. Out-of-frame alpha sequences common to twins exhibited a surplus of low generation probability. Fewer insertions characterized abundant cord blood beta clonotypes, whereas memory repertoires showed none.

One entry per CDR3 protein, called by TCRdb with MiXCR from the 5' RACE reads. In the table there are approximately 1.8 million distinct CDR3 sequences, less than 35% of which are singletons. The trim removed 5 bases at V and 3 bases at J, leaving 6 bases unmatched. CDR3 length equals 16 residues. CDR1 is SEHNR, CDR2 FQNEAQ, per germline (reference sequence). The specimen was cord blood. V and J are TRBV7-9 and TRBJ1-4, with TRBD1 identical over 10 bases. This receptor was obtained from a newborn girl in good health. CDR3 amino acids: CASSVGTGDPNEKLFF. In nucleotides, the CDR3 is TGTGCCAGCAGCGTAGGGACAGGGGATCCTAATGAAAAACTGTTTTTT.